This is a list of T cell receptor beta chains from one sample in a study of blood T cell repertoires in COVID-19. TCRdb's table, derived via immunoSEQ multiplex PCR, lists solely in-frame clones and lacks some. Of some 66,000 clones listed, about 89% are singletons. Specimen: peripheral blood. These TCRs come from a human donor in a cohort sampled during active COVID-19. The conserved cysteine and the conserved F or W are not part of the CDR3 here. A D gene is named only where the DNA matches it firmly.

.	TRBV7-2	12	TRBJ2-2	ASSPMRRTGELF
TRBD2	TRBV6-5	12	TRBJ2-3	ASSPSSGGDTQY
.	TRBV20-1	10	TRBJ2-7	SASIDYYEQY
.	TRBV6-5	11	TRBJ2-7	ASRRQHSYEQY
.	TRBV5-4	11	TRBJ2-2	ASSPKNTGELF
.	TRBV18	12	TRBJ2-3	ASSLREGTDTQY
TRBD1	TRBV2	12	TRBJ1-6	ASSPRQGASPLH
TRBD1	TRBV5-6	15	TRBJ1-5	ASSLETGGSANQPQH
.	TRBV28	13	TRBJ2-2	ASRRLTGSGGELF
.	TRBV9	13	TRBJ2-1	ASSVGRDIYNEQF
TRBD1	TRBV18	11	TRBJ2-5	ASSSGQEETQY
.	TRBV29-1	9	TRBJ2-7	SAVESYEQY
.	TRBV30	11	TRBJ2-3	AWNRGDTDTQY
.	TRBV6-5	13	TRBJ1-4	ASSYSVRAREKLF
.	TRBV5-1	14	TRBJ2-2	ASSLVAHKKTGELF
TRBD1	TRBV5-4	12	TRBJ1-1	ASSRGQGNTEAF
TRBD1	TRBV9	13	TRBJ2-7	ASSVEDRGSYEQY
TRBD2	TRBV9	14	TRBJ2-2	ASSARGGKVTGELF
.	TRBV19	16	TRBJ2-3	ASSMNLGGDPHTDTQY
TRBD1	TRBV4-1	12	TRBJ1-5	ASSQTGGNQPQH
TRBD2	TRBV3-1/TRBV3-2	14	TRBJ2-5	ASSPRLAGGGETQY
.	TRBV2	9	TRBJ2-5	ASSLVETQY
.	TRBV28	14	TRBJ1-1	ASSSGTRSGGTEAF
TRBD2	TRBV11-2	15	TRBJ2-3	ASSLVPSGGRTDTQY
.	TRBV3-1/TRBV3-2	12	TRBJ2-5	ASSQDTRQETQY
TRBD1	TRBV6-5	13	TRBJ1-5	ASSFLQGANQPQH
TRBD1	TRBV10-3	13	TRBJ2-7	AISETGENSYEQY
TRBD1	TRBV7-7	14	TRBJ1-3	ASSLVDRGLVSTIY
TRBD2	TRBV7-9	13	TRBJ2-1	ASSPTGTSGNEQF
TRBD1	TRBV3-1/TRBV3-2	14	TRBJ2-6	ASRTQGLSGANVLT
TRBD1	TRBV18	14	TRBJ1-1	ASSRTTGQGNTEAF
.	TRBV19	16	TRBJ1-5	ASSIAYLSRVDNQPQH
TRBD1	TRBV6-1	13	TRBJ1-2	ASSETTGRDYGYT
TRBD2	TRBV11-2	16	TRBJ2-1	ASSPPWSLAGSYNEQF
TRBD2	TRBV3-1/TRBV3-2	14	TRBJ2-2	ASSLGLAEHTGELF
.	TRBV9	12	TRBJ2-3	ASSVTSQADTQY
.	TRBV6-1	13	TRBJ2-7	ASSEEGLTSYEQY
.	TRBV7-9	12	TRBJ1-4	ASQHHQGDEKLF
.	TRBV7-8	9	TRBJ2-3	ASSIKGSQY
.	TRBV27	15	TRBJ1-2	ASSLGGQWAKDYGYT
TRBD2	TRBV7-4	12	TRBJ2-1	ASSSRLAVVEQF
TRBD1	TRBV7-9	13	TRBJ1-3	ASSWGQLSGNTIY
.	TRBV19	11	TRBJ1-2	ASSIGRERGYT
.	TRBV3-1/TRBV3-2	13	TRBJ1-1	ASSQVGGTNTEAF
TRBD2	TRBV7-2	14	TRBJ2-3	ASSFRPSGSTDTQY
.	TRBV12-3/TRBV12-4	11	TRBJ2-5	ASRGTGVETQY
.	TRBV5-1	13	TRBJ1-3	ASSGASGHGNTIY
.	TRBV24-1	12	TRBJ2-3	ATSETGLTDTQY
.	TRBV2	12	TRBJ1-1	ASRERAANTEAF
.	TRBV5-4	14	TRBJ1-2	ASSLAVGRAVGGYT
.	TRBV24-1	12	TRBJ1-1	ATSDFTGITEAF
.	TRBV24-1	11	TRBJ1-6	ATSPDSNSPLH
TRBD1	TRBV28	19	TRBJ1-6	ASSLSALSRDSRSYNSPLH
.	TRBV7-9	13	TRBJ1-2	ASSLGVVGPYGYT
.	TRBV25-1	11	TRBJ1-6	ASSVAGDSPLH